What follows are 26 T cell receptor beta chains derived from one specimen sequenced in a study of T cell repertoires in ileal Crohn's disease. Profiling relied on immunoSEQ multiplex PCR, and the TCRdb table lists in-frame clones only, not all of them. The repertoire holds about 3,000 clones, with 86% as singletons. As to time point: neoterminal ileum biopsy at postoperative endoscopy, about 6 months after surgery. The sequenced sample was ileal tissue. These TCRs come from an adult with Crohn's disease.

The rearrangement uses TRBV9 and TRBJ2-1; TRBD1 matches at 10 bases. The V gene's germline CDR1 is SGDLS and CDR2 YYNGEE. With 4 bases clipped from V and 9 bases from J, the junction kept 10 bases outside the gene matches. The CDR3 runs 15 residues. This CDR3 reads CASSLSATGGGEQFF. The CDR3 DNA sequence: TGTGCCAGCAGCCTCTCCGCGACAGGGGGCGGTGAGCAGTTCTTC.

Here the CDR3 reads CATSRKIGGTEAFF. CDR3 DNA sequence: TGTGCCACCAGCAGAAAGATAGGGGGTACTGAAGCTTTCTTT. V is TRBV15 and J is TRBJ1-1, with TRBD1 as a possible D gene (6 bases). CDR3 length equals 14 residues. Germline CDR1 and CDR2: LNHNV and YYDKDF (reference sequence). The ends were cut back, 2 bases at V and 5 bases at J, with 12 bases in the middle. Variable domain in full (rest from reference TRBV15 and TRBJ1-1): DAMVIQNPRYQVTQFGKPVTLSCSQTLNHNVMYWYQQKSSQAPKLLFHYYDKDFNNEADTPDNFQSRRPNTSFCFLDIRSPGLGDTAMYLCATSRKIGGTEAFFGQGTRLTVV.

The chain couples TRBV25-1 to TRBJ1-4, with D perhaps TRBD1 (5 bases). CDR3 length equals 15 residues. Per germline, CDR1 MGHDK and CDR2 SYGVNS. The V and J ends lost 3 bases and 3 bases respectively, with 11 bases between them. The CDR3 region is CASSDRGTANEKLFF. Here the CDR3 DNA reads TGTGCCAGCAGTGACCGGGGGACGGCTAATGAAAAACTGTTTTTT.

The rearrangement links TRBV19 to TRBJ1-2, with D perhaps TRBD1 (5 bases). The CDR3 extends over 18 amino acids. The germline CDR1 and CDR2 sequences are LNHDA and SQIVND (reference sequence). V lost 5 bases, J lost 7 bases, and 29 bases lay in between. In DNA form, the CDR3 reads TGTGCCAGTAGTGGAGGGGACGCCGCTTCTTGGTCTTACCTTGGCTACACCTTC. It is translated as CASSGGDAASWSYLGYTF.

The DNA of the CDR3 is TGTGCCAGCAGTGAAGGTCTACTTCGGGGTTCACCCCTCCACTTT. It yields the protein CASSEGLLRGSPLHF. The chain combines TRBV2 with TRBJ1-6; D is unclear. The CDR3 spans 15 residues. CDR1 and CDR2 from the germline V gene are SNHLY and FYNNEI. The V gene lost 1 base and the J gene lost 9 bases, with 13 bases spanning the gap.

V gene TRBV7-9 combines with J gene TRBJ2-7, with D unresolved. The CDR3 runs to 12 residues. The V gene lost 8 bases and the J gene lost 0 bases, with 8 bases spanning the gap. In germline, CDR1 is SEHNR, CDR2 FQNEAQ (reference sequence). This CDR3 reads CASRASSYEQYF. The CDR3 bases are TGTGCCAGCCGAGCCAGCTCCTACGAGCAGTACTTC. The variable domain in full, with the rest retrieved from reference TRBV7-9 and TRBJ2-7, is DTGVSQNPRHKITKRGQNVTFRCDPISEHNRLYWYRQTLGQGPEFLTYFQNEAQLEKSRLLSDRFSAERPKGSFSTLEIQRTEQGDSAMYLCASRASSYEQYFGPGTRLTVT.

The chain combines TRBV7-9 with TRBJ2-5; perhaps TRBD2 as D (6 bases). Germline values: CDR1 SEHNR, CDR2 FQNEAQ (reference sequence). Trimming removed 5 bases from V and 9 bases from J, with 10 bases in between. CDR3 size: 11 residues. CDR3: CASSPPGAQYF. The CDR3 bases are TGTGCCAGCAGCCCGCCGGGGGCCCAGTACTTC.

The rearrangement joins TRBV2 to TRBJ2-5, with no clear D. This CDR3 comprises 11 residues. V was pared by 7 bases and J by 3 bases, with 6 bases between. The germline V gene encodes CDR1 SNHLY and CDR2 FYNNEI. CDR3 sequence (DNA): TGTGCCAGCACCTGGAAAGAGACCCAGTACTTC. This gives the protein CASTWKETQYF.

This chain uses TRBV6-6 with TRBJ1-3; D ambiguous. Germline V CDR1 and CDR2: MNHNY, SVGAGI (reference sequence). The CDR3 sequence is 15 residues long. The CDR3 sequence: CGVTARYLKGNTIYF. The CDR3 nucleotides are TGTGGCGTAACGGCGAGGTACTTGAAGGGAAACACCATATATTTT.

This chain connects TRBV21-1 to TRBJ1-6; the table's D call of TRBD1 was not tested on the DNA. TRBV21-1 is given as a pseudogene. This CDR3 contains 14 residues. CDR3 in DNA: TGTGCCAGCAGCTTGCGACGCAGGAATTCACCCCTCCACTTT. Protein: CASSLRRRNSPLHF.

The chain recombines TRBV6-1 with TRBJ2-7; D not resolved. Germline CDR1 and CDR2: MNHNS and SASEGT. The CDR3 loop spans 13 amino acids. Trimming took 3 bases from V and 2 from J, leaving 8 bases between them. The CDR3 coding sequence is TGTGCCAGCAGTGAGGACGCCACCTACGAGCAGTACTTC. Translated, it gives CASSEDATYEQYF.

The chain is built from TRBV4-2 and TRBJ2-3; 7 bases agree with TRBD1. Unmatched junction bases numbered 2, after V lost 0 bases and J lost 2 bases. Germline loops: CDR1 LGHNA, CDR2 YNFKEQ. The CDR3 spans 15 residues. The CDR3 nucleotides are TGTGCCAGCAGCCAAGATGGACAGGCCACAGATACGCAGTATTTT. Protein product: CASSQDGQATDTQYF.

The chain joins TRBV6-1 to TRBJ2-4; D gene uncertain. The CDR3 is 15 residues long. Germline V CDR1 and CDR2: MNHNS, SASEGT. Trimming took off 4 bases at V and 1 base at J, with 11 bases between the two ends. CDR3 amino acids: CASSGGNAAKNIQYF. The CDR3 region has the DNA TGTGCCAGCAGTGGGGGAAATGCGGCCAAAAACATTCAGTACTTC.

This sequence joins TRBV2 and TRBJ2-7; D may match TRBD1 or TRBD2 (5 bases each). V dropped 4 bases and J dropped 7 bases, with 8 bases sitting between them. The CDR3 extends over 11 amino acids. Germline V gene data show CDR1 as SNHLY and CDR2 as FYNNEI. The CDR3, as DNA: TGTGCCAGCAGTGCCTGGGGGGAGCAGTACTTC. Protein product: CASSAWGEQYF.

The rearrangement joins TRBV6-4 to TRBJ2-3; D ambiguous. Germline V lookup: CDR1 MRHNA, CDR2 SNTAGT. V lost 2 bases and J 1 base, leaving 4 bases between the germline ends. CDR3 length equals 13 residues. This CDR3 is CASSDGGTDTQYF. CDR3 nucleotides: TGTGCCAGCAGTGACGGGGGCACAGATACGCAGTATTTT.

The chain has TRBV4-1 and TRBJ1-1; D call uncertain. The V gene lost 4 bases and the J gene lost 2 bases, with 11 bases spanning the gap. Germline CDR1 is MGHRA and CDR2 is YSYEKL. The CDR3 contains 14 residues. This chain's CDR3 is CASSPREGNTEAFF. For the CDR3, the DNA is TGCGCCAGCAGCCCCCGCGAGGGTAACACTGAAGCTTTCTTT.

The chain carries TRBV7-2 and TRBJ2-7; D may be TRBD1 (8 bases). Germline assignment: CDR1 SGHTA and CDR2 FQGNSA. CDR3 length: 14 residues. The V end was cut by 1 base, the J end by 6 bases, with 13 bases between. The CDR3 sequence is CASSLDRGRGEQYF. In nucleotides, the CDR3 is TGTGCCAGCAGCTTAGACAGGGGGAGGGGCGAGCAGTACTTC.

The chain has TRBV7-2 and TRBJ1-5, with D unresolved. This CDR3 has 13 amino acids. Germline CDR1 is SGHTA and CDR2 is FQGNSA. Deletions cut 5 bases from V and 0 bases from J, with 5 bases between. CDR3 in amino acids: CASSASSNQPQHF. The CDR3 bases are TGTGCCAGCAGCGCCTCTAGCAATCAGCCCCAGCATTTT.

The gene calls are TRBV6-5 and TRBJ2-7, with D perhaps assigned TRBD1 or TRBD2 (5 bases each). This CDR3 spans 16 amino acids. The germline V gene encodes CDR1 MNHEY and CDR2 SVGAGI. Trimming stripped 2 bases from V and 2 bases from J, with 16 bases between. CDR3 bases: TGTGCCAGCAGTTACGGTCGGAGTCAGGGAGCCTACGAGCAGTACTTC. This sequence encodes CASSYGRSQGAYEQYF.

The chain joins TRBV7-6 to TRBJ2-2; 7 bases are shared with TRBD1. Germline CDR1 is SGHVS and CDR2 is FNYEAQ. The CDR3 runs 18 residues. With V trimmed by 5 bases and J by 3 bases, 15 bases remained unmatched. The CDR3 DNA reads TGTGCCAGCAGCCCCATTTCTCAGCGAGGGGGCTACACCGGGGAGCTGTTTTTT. It translates to CASSPISQRGGYTGELFF.

This clone was recorded once. The CDR3 nucleotides read TGTGCCAGCAGCCATGCAGGGGGCGGCTACGAGCAGTACTTC. Its protein product is CASSHAGGGYEQYF. The rearrangement joins TRBV4-2 to TRBJ2-7, with 8 bases matching TRBD1. The V gene end was trimmed by 3 bases and the J gene end by 3 bases; junction bases not matched to a gene: 4. CDR1 is LGHNA and CDR2 is YNFKEQ in the germline V gene. The CDR3 runs to 14 residues.

The V and J genes are TRBV7-9 and TRBJ2-3, with 10 nucleotides matching TRBD2. CDR1 and CDR2 from the germline V gene are SEHNR and FQNEAQ (reference sequence). The CDR3 is 16 amino acids. Trimming removed 2 bases from V and 3 bases from J; junction bases left unmatched: 5. DNA for the CDR3: TGTGCCAGCAGCTTAAGATTAGCGGGGGGAACAGATACGCAGTATTTT. It codes for CASSLRLAGGTDTQYF.

The DNA of the CDR3 is TGTGCCAGCAGCTTATCCCAGATTGGGACTAATGAAAAACTGTTTTTT. Translating it yields CASSLSQIGTNEKLFF. This chain connects TRBV11-2 to TRBJ1-4; D gene ambiguous. Germline V lookup: CDR1 SGHAT, CDR2 FQNNGV. V lost 2 bases and J lost 2, with 12 bases in between. The CDR3 covers 16 residues.

In regard to this clone: The junction departs from the called germline gene at one end, perhaps through a read error. The V gene is TRBV7-3, the J gene TRBJ2-1; no firm D call. The germline gives CDR1 SGHTA, CDR2 FQGTGA. The CDR3 consists of 14 residues. CDR3 coding DNA: TGTGCCAGCAGCTTAACGTTCTCCGACAATGAGCAGTTCTTC. Encoded protein: CASSLTFSDNEQFF.

In this sample, this clone turned up a few times. J is TRBJ1-2 and V is TRBV4-2, with D possibly being TRBD1 (5 bases). The CDR3 has 15 residues. Germline values: CDR1 LGHNA, CDR2 YNFKEQ. The V end was cut by 1 base, the J end by 4 bases, with 13 bases between. CDR3 sequence reads: CASSQVTEASYGYTF. DNA of the CDR3: TGTGCCAGCAGCCAAGTGACAGAGGCTAGCTATGGCTACACCTTC.

This clone was observed once. The V call is TRBV15, the J call TRBJ1-5; possible D gene TRBD1, 5 bases. The CDR3 consists of 15 residues. In germline, CDR1 is LNHNV, CDR2 YYDKDF (reference sequence). Deletions cut 0 bases from V and 3 bases from J, with 9 bases between. Here the CDR3 DNA reads TGTGCCACCAGCAGAGATGGGGGGATCAATCAGCCCCAGCATTTT. Its protein is CATSRDGGINQPQHF. The whole variable domain, filled in from reference TRBV15 and TRBJ1-5, reads DAMVIQNPRYQVTQFGKPVTLSCSQTLNHNVMYWYQQKSSQAPKLLFHYYDKDFNNEADTPDNFQSRRPNTSFCFLDIRSPGLGDTAMYLCATSRDGGINQPQHFGDGTRLSIL.